This T cell receptor beta chain stems from a study of breast tumors, draining lymph nodes, adjacent tissues. Points from the study as a whole: Most tumor T cells seemingly derive from lymph node, then expand in tumor. Compared with basal-like, luminal-like tumors shared significantly more repertoire with nontumor tissue. Data only fit, rather than demonstrated, lymph node origin of most tumor T cells. Tumor TCR diversity was below lymph nodes but above nontumor tissue.

TCRdb used MiXCR to reprocess the multiplex PCR reads, holding one entry per CDR3 protein. The data hold more than 250,000 distinct CDR3 sequences, with 30% observed a single time. Axillary draining lymph nodes of breast cancer patients supplied the node samples. This clonotype was detected a few times. Its cognate antigen is unknown. This receptor was identified in a female donor with breast cancer. Some clones in this sample may be carry-over from other donors' samples. Source material: axillary lymph node tissue.

Here the CDR3 DNA reads TGTGCCAGCAGTTTCTCCAGGGACGGATCTAGAAGGTATGAGCAGTTCTTC. Residues: CASSFSRDGSRRYEQFF. The chain joins TRBV27 to TRBJ2-1; either TRBD1 or TRBD2 may supply D (5 bases each). Germline loops: CDR1 MNHEY, CDR2 SMNVEV (reference sequence). This CDR3 is built from 17 residues. Trimming took 3 bases from V and 8 from J, leaving 23 bases between them.